Each of the 15 T cell receptor beta chains below was sequenced from the same sample in a study of blood T cells in healthy people across ages. A second PCR, run for about 7 to 11 cycles, used a sample-barcoded 5' primer plus a J-beta primer mix. TCRdb re-called the 5' RACE reads with MiXCR, one entry per CDR3 protein. The profile shows about 640,000 distinct CDR3 sequences, approximately 59% of them singletons. The sequenced sample consisted of blood. These receptors came from a man in his 60s in good health.

The CDR3 sequence: CSATPYNEQFF. CDR3 coding DNA: TGCAGTGCCACACCTTACAATGAGCAGTTCTTC. The rearrangement links TRBV20-1 to TRBJ2-1; D gene ambiguous. The V end was cut by 6 bases, the J end by 4 bases, with 7 bases between. The CDR3 contains 11 residues. Looked up from germline, CDR1 is DFQATT and CDR2 is SNEGSKA (reference sequence).

The chain uses TRBV6-6 and TRBJ2-7; 8 bases map to TRBD1. V dropped 0 bases and J dropped 7; count of bases not matched to a gene: 11. This CDR3 is 16 amino acids long. Germline V gene lookup returns CDR1 MNHNY and CDR2 SVGAGI (reference sequence). CDR3 loop: CASSYSLESGGREQYF. Written as DNA, the CDR3 is TGTGCCAGCAGTTACTCCCTCGAGTCAGGGGGCCGGGAGCAGTACTTC.

The V gene is TRBV20-1, the J gene TRBJ2-1, with 7 bases matching TRBD1. The DNA matches TRBJ2-7 better at its end, which makes the J call doubtful. From germline, CDR1 is DFQATT and CDR2 SNEGSKA (reference sequence). The CDR3 loop spans 14 amino acids. CDR3: CSAPRQGEAGEQYF. The CDR3 DNA reads as TGCAGTGCTCCTCGACAGGGAGAGGCGGGTGAGCAGTACTTC.

This clonotype was seen just once. The chain employs TRBV7-7 and TRBJ2-5; D is possibly TRBD2 (7 bases). The length of the CDR3 is 15 residues. Looked up from germline, CDR1 is SSHAT and CDR2 is FNYEAQ (reference sequence). V lost 2 bases to trimming and J lost 5 bases, with 15 bases between them. CDR3: CASSLNGGPKETQYF. As DNA, the CDR3 is TGTGCCAGCAGCTTAAACGGGGGGCCGAAGGAGACCCAGTACTTC.

This chain uses TRBV10-3 with TRBJ2-5, with D perhaps matching TRBD1 or TRBD2 (6 bases each). Deletions cut 7 bases from V and 11 bases from J, with 20 bases between. The CDR3 sequence is 13 residues long. CDR1 ENHRY and CDR2 SYGVKD come from the germline V gene. The CDR3 coding sequence is TGTGCCATCAAAGGGGGGCAGGTTGATGAGCAGTACTTC. Its translation: CAIKGGQVDEQYF.

The CDR3: CASRPRGTGVNEQFF. The CDR3 region has the DNA TGTGCCAGCAGACCGAGAGGGACAGGGGTCAATGAGCAGTTCTTC. The V gene is TRBV6-2 or TRBV6-3, the J gene TRBJ2-1; 10 nucleotides agree with TRBD1. With 6 bases clipped from V and 6 bases from J, the junction kept 8 bases outside the gene matches. Germline-derived CDR1 and CDR2 are MNHEY and SVGEGT. The CDR3 consists of 15 residues.

At least ten counts were recorded for this clonotype. The CDR3 DNA sequence: TGTGCCAGCAGCCCTTTGGGTGCCTACGAGCAGTACTTC. It yields the protein CASSPLGAYEQYF. The chain joins TRBV11-2 to TRBJ2-7; D unclear. CDR1 is SGHAT and CDR2 is FQNNGV in the germline V gene. This CDR3 contains 13 residues. Trimming took off 5 bases at V and 2 bases at J, with 10 bases between the two ends.

The CDR3 loop reads CASSLPGTKGEQYF. The CDR3 DNA sequence: TGCGCCAGCAGCCTACCCGGGACCAAGGGCGAGCAGTACTTC. The rearrangement uses TRBV5-1 and TRBJ2-5; D may be TRBD1 or TRBD2 (5 bases each). The better agreement between TRBJ2-7 and the DNA end casts doubt on the J call. Germline CDR1 is SGHRS and CDR2 is YFSETQ. The CDR3 contains 14 residues.

This clonotype was counted a single time. In DNA, the CDR3 is TGTGCCAGCAGTCCACAGGGGGCACGGACCGGGGAGCTGTTTTTT. This translates into CASSPQGARTGELFF. The chain carries TRBV6-1 and TRBJ2-2; 9 bases agree with TRBD1. Trimming cost V 5 bases and J 5 bases; bases outside gene matches: 6. The CDR3 runs 15 residues. CDR1 is MNHNS and CDR2 is SASEGT in the germline V gene.

Ten or more counts support this clonotype. The chain employs TRBV11-2 and TRBJ1-4; D not resolved. V was clipped by 4 bases and J by 5 bases, with 17 bases between them. CDR1 SGHAT and CDR2 FQNNGV come from the germline V gene. This CDR3 is built from 16 residues. CDR3 residues: CASSSNPGVQNEKLFF. The CDR3 DNA follows: TGTGCCAGCAGCTCGAACCCCGGGGTTCAAAATGAAAAACTGTTTTTT.

CDR3 region: CASSLDTRGNYGYTF. The CDR3 nucleotides are TGTGCCAGCAGCTTAGATACCAGGGGAAACTATGGCTACACCTTC. V and J are TRBV7-2 and TRBJ1-2; tentatively, D is TRBD1 (6 bases). CDR3 length: 15 amino acids. V was pared by 1 base and J by 2 bases, with 11 bases between. Per germline, CDR1 SGHTA and CDR2 FQGNSA. Combining the CDR3 with reference TRBV7-2 and TRBJ1-2 gives the whole variable domain GAGVSQSPSNKVTEKGKDVELRCDPISGHTALYWYRQSLGQGLEFLIYFQGNSAPDKSGLPSDRFSAERTGGSVSTLTIQRTQQEDSAVYLCASSLDTRGNYGYTFGSGTRLTVV.

The chain has TRBV19 and TRBJ2-1; D not certain. Trimming shortened V by 6 bases and J by 7 bases, and 16 bases separated the two germline ends. CDR3 length equals 14 residues. CDR1 and CDR2 from the germline V gene are LNHDA and SQIVND (reference sequence). The CDR3, as DNA: TGTGCCAGTAGATTCCTCGCAGCCTCGAATGAGCAGTTCTTC. The encoded protein is CASRFLAASNEQFF.

This clonotype has only a few counts. V usage is TRBV29-1 and J usage is TRBJ2-1; TRBD2 is a possible D gene (6 bases). Per germline, CDR1 SQVTM and CDR2 ANQGSEA. V shed 8 bases and J shed 6 bases, with 11 bases lying between them. There are 11 residues in the CDR3. DNA of the CDR3: TGCAGCTGCGGGGCAGGCAATGAGCAGTTCTTC. Its protein is CSCGAGNEQFF.

The chain has TRBV29-1 and TRBJ1-1; TRBD1 matches 9 bases. Trimming cost V 3 bases and J 9 bases; bases outside gene matches: 11. This CDR3 comprises 14 residues. CDR1 SQVTM and CDR2 ANQGSEA come from the germline V gene. CDR3 sequence (DNA): TGCAGCGTTGATCTGGGACAGGGTAGTGAGAAAGCTTTCTTT. Its translation is CSVDLGQGSEKAFF.

The gene calls are TRBV2 and TRBJ1-1; the D is unclear. The CDR3 loop spans 14 amino acids. V was cut by 4 bases and J by 2 bases, with 11 bases left in between. Germline lookup yields CDR1 SNHLY and CDR2 FYNNEI. This CDR3 is CASSGRVVNTEAFF. CDR3 coding DNA: TGTGCCAGCAGTGGGAGGGTGGTCAACACTGAAGCTTTCTTT.